These 24 T cell receptor beta chains were all obtained from the same sample, sequenced in a study of T cell responses to AZD1222 COVID-19 vaccine. Profiled with immunoSEQ multiplex PCR; TCRdb holds only in-frame clones, not every one. The repertoire holds 60,000 to 75,000 clones, about 90% seen once, with around 5.2% in the top ten. The input for sequencing was peripheral blood, taken on day 0 of AZD1222 vaccination. These receptors were obtained from an adult in good health.

The chain is built from TRBV21-1 and TRBJ1-2; the table's TRBD1 call for D was not verified on the DNA. TRBV21-1 is termed a pseudogene. The CDR3 contains 15 residues. The chain's CDR3 is CASSTGTPANYGYTF. The CDR3 DNA reads as TGTGCCAGCAGCACCGGGACACCCGCTAACTATGGCTACACCTTC.

The chain carries TRBV3-1 (or the pseudogene TRBV3-2) and TRBJ1-2; possibly TRBD1 for D (5 bases). The CDR3 loop spans 13 amino acids. V was trimmed by 0 bases and J by 8 bases, leaving 10 bases between them. The germline V gene encodes CDR1 LGHDT and CDR2 YNNKEL (reference sequence). The DNA for the CDR3 is TGTGCCAGCAGCCAAGATTGGAGGGGCGGCTACACCTTC. It specifies CASSQDWRGGYTF.

This rearrangement joins TRBV7-9 to TRBJ1-4, with D maybe TRBD1 (5 bases). Germline-derived CDR1 and CDR2 are SEHNR and FQNEAQ (reference sequence). V gave up 5 bases and J gave up 5 bases, with 15 bases separating them. This CDR3 comprises 15 residues. This CDR3 is CASSPPGGGNEKLFF. The DNA for the CDR3 is TGTGCCAGCAGCCCCCCGGGGGGTGGAAATGAAAAACTGTTTTTT.

V usage is TRBV6-5 and J usage is TRBJ2-7; D remains unclear. The CDR3 covers 14 residues. V lost 6 bases to trimming and J lost 3 bases, with 15 bases between them. Germline V lookup: CDR1 MNHEY, CDR2 SVGAGI. As DNA, the CDR3 is TGTGCCAGCAGGCTGGGCGGCAGGTACTACGAGCAGTACTTC. This sequence encodes CASRLGGRYYEQYF.

V and J are TRBV23-1 and TRBJ1-2; D unclear. TRBV23-1 has ORF status, its function being uncertain. V was cut by 3 bases and J by 6 bases, with 5 bases left in between. The CDR3 is made up of 11 amino acids. The CDR3 reads CASSQVDGYTF. CDR3 in DNA: TGCGCCAGCAGTCAGGTCGATGGCTACACCTTC.

V is TRBV27 and J is TRBJ1-2; D possibly corresponds to TRBD1 (5 bases). In germline, CDR1 is MNHEY, CDR2 SMNVEV (reference sequence). CDR3 size: 14 residues. Trimming took 7 bases from V and 2 from J, leaving 14 bases between them. CDR3 protein: CASNREGPNYGYTF. As DNA, the CDR3 is TGTGCCAGCAACCGGGAGGGGCCGAACTATGGCTACACCTTC.

CDR3 sequence: CASSQLGQGPFLSTDTQYF. CDR3 bases: TGTGCCAGCAGCCAACTTGGACAGGGTCCCTTCCTAAGCACAGATACGCAGTATTTT. The chain couples TRBV21-1 to TRBJ2-3; the table's D gene call, TRBD1, was not cross checked with the DNA. TRBV21-1 is classified as a pseudogene. The CDR3 loop spans 19 amino acids.

The chain links TRBV7-9 to TRBJ2-7; D gene uncertain. Germline V lookup: CDR1 SEHNR, CDR2 FQNEAQ (reference sequence). The V gene lost 5 bases and the J gene lost 3 bases, with 8 bases spanning the gap. The CDR3 covers 12 residues. As DNA, the CDR3 is TGTGCCAGCAGCCCGGACGGCTACGAGCAGTACTTC. This gives the protein CASSPDGYEQYF.

The chain uses TRBV25-1 and TRBJ2-7, with 9 positions matching TRBD1. V gave up 5 bases and J gave up 1 base; unmatched junction bases: 6. The CDR3 totals 15 residues. The germline CDR1 and CDR2 sequences are MGHDK and SYGVNS. The CDR3 loop is CASSISGTGSYEQYF. CDR3 bases: TGTGCCAGCAGTATCTCCGGGACAGGGTCCTACGAGCAGTACTTC.

The chain recombines TRBV2 with TRBJ1-2; 8 nucleotides match TRBD1. V gave up 0 bases and J gave up 5 bases; unmatched junction bases: 8. Germline V CDR1 and CDR2: SNHLY, FYNNEI. The CDR3 is 16 residues long. CDR3 sequence reads: CASSEARQGARYGYTF. CDR3 bases: TGTGCCAGCAGTGAAGCGAGGCAGGGGGCTCGTTATGGCTACACCTTC.

The chain recombines TRBV19 with TRBJ2-4; D not resolved. The germline V and J ends were trimmed by 0 bases and 0 bases, with 15 bases remaining between them. The CDR3 contains 18 residues. In germline, CDR1 is LNHDA, CDR2 SQIVND (reference sequence). The CDR3 sequence: CASSIEGQDGIAKNIQYF. CDR3 bases: TGTGCCAGTAGTATAGAGGGCCAGGATGGAATAGCCAAAAACATTCAGTACTTC.

This chain links TRBV6-4 with TRBJ1-6; D remains unclear. The CDR3 spans 15 residues. Germline V gives CDR1 MRHNA, CDR2 SNTAGT. V was trimmed by 2 bases and J by 10 bases, leaving 15 bases between them. CDR3 nucleotide sequence: TGTGCCAGCAGTGACAATCCAGGATTGGGATCACCCCTCCACTTT. Encoded protein: CASSDNPGLGSPLHF.

This rearrangement joins TRBV6-5 to TRBJ2-1; 13 nucleotides match TRBD2. With 4 bases clipped from V and 5 bases from J, the junction kept 2 bases outside the gene matches. This CDR3 region has 15 residues. From germline, CDR1 is MNHEY and CDR2 SVGAGI. The CDR3 loop is CASSSGLAGDNEQFF. The CDR3 region has the DNA TGTGCCAGCAGTTCCGGACTAGCGGGGGACAATGAGCAGTTCTTC.

This clone was counted only a few times. This chain joins TRBV29-1 and TRBJ1-2; 7 bases match TRBD1. Germline V CDR1 and CDR2: SQVTM, ANQGSEA. Trimming cost V 2 bases and J 4 bases; bases outside gene matches: 7. The CDR3 is 14 residues long. The CDR3 nucleotides are TGCAGCGTTGAAACGCTACAGGGGTTCTATGGCTACACCTTC. It is translated as CSVETLQGFYGYTF.

V is TRBV27 and J is TRBJ1-5; D is unclear. The CDR3 totals 13 residues. Trimming shortened V by 3 bases and J by 4 bases, and 7 bases separated the two germline ends. CDR1 is MNHEY and CDR2 is SMNVEV in the germline V gene (reference sequence). For the CDR3, the DNA is TGTGCCAGCAGTTTTCGTAAAAATCAGCCCCAGCATTTT. This translates into CASSFRKNQPQHF.

The chain employs TRBV25-1 and TRBJ1-2; no clear D. Per germline, CDR1 MGHDK and CDR2 SYGVNS. The V end was cut by 5 bases, the J end by 3 bases, with 10 bases between. CDR3 length: 13 residues. The CDR3 DNA follows: TGTGCCAGCAGTCCCAGAGGTGACTATGGCTACACCTTC. It codes for CASSPRGDYGYTF.

This rearrangement joins TRBV29-1 to TRBJ1-2; TRBD1 matches at 7 bases. This CDR3 is built from 12 residues. Trimming took 7 bases from V and 4 from J; bases not matched to a gene: 6. CDR1 is SQVTM and CDR2 is ANQGSEA in the germline V gene. CDR3 nucleotides: TGCAGCGCCCTCGGGACAGCCTATGGCTACACCTTC. This codes for CSALGTAYGYTF.

In this sample, this clone turned up a few times. The chain links TRBV7-2 to TRBJ1-1; TRBD1 matches 9 bases. Germline loops: CDR1 SGHTA, CDR2 FQGNSA. Trimming cost V 0 bases and J 7 bases; bases outside gene matches: 3. The CDR3 extends over 14 amino acids. CDR3: CASSLAGQGGEAFF. For the CDR3, the DNA is TGTGCCAGCAGCTTAGCGGGACAGGGAGGTGAAGCTTTCTTT. Using reference TRBV7-2 and TRBJ1-1 for the parts outside the CDR3, the full variable domain is GAGVSQSPSNKVTEKGKDVELRCDPISGHTALYWYRQSLGQGLEFLIYFQGNSAPDKSGLPSDRFSAERTGGSVSTLTIQRTQQEDSAVYLCASSLAGQGGEAFFGQGTRLTVV.

The chain recombines TRBV5-1 with TRBJ1-5; 7 nucleotides line up with TRBD1. The germline gives CDR1 SGHRS, CDR2 YFSETQ. The CDR3 sequence is 15 residues long. Trimming at V came to 4 bases and at J to 3 bases, leaving 7 bases not matched to a gene. DNA for the CDR3: TGCGCCAGCAGCCTAATGGGACAGACCAATCAGCCCCAGCATTTT. Amino acids: CASSLMGQTNQPQHF.

The rearrangement joins TRBV6-6 to TRBJ1-1; weak D call: TRBD1 (5 bases). Per germline, CDR1 MNHNY and CDR2 SVGAGI (reference sequence). This CDR3 has 12 amino acids. Trimming left V 7 bases short and J 7 bases short, with 13 bases between. Here the CDR3 DNA reads TGTGCCAGCATGGGGGGTGTTCATGAAGCTTTCTTT. This codes for CASMGGVHEAFF.

The chain recombines TRBV10-3 with TRBJ2-3; 10 bases line up with TRBD2. Germline V gene data show CDR1 as ENHRY and CDR2 as SYGVKD. This CDR3 is built from 15 residues. J gave up 5 bases and V 5 bases, and 7 bases lay outside the gene matches. The CDR3, as DNA: TGTGCCATCAGTCTTGCTAGCGGGGGTTTAGATACGCAGTATTTT. Its translation: CAISLASGGLDTQYF.

This chain uses TRBV5-5 with TRBJ2-7, with D tentatively TRBD2 (6 bases). The CDR3 runs 14 residues. V was clipped by 0 bases and J by 0 bases, with 7 bases between them. From germline, CDR1 is SGHKS and CDR2 YYEKEE (reference sequence). CDR3 bases: TGTGCCAGCAGCTTGGTCGGGAGCTCCTACGAGCAGTACTTC. It specifies CASSLVGSSYEQYF.

The chain links TRBV7-9 to TRBJ1-4; 9 bases agree with TRBD1. The CDR3 loop spans 14 amino acids. Trimming removed 6 bases from V and 5 bases from J; junction bases left unmatched: 4. Germline loops: CDR1 SEHNR, CDR2 FQNEAQ (reference sequence). The CDR3 nucleotides read TGTGCCAGCAGAACCGACAGGGGGAATGAAAAACTGTTTTTT. This encodes CASRTDRGNEKLFF.

V and J are TRBV19 and TRBJ2-1; TRBD1 might be the D (6 bases). The CDR3 is 12 residues long. Germline V gene data show CDR1 as LNHDA and CDR2 as SQIVND (reference sequence). Trimming left V 6 bases short and J 9 bases short, with 12 bases between. CDR3 sequence reads: CASSTGFREQFF. The CDR3 region has the DNA TGTGCCAGTAGCACAGGGTTTCGTGAGCAGTTCTTC.